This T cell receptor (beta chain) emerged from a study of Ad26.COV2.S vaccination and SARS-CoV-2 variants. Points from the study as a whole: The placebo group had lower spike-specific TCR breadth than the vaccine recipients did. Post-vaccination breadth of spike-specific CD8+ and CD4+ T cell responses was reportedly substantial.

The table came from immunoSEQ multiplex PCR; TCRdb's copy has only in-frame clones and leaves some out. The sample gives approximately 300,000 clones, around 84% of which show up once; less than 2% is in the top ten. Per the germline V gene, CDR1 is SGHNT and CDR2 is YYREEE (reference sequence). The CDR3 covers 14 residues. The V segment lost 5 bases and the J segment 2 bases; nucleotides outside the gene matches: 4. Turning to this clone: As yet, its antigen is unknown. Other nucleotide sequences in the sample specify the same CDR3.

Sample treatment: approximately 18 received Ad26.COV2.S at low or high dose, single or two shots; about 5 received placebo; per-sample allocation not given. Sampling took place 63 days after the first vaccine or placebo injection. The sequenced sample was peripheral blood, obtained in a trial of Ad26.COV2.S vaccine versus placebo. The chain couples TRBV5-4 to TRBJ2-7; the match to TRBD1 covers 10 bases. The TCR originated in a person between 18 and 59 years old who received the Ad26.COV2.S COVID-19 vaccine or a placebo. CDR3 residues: CASSLGQGAYEQYF. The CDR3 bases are TGTGCCAGCAGTTTAGGACAGGGGGCCTACGAGCAGTACTTC.